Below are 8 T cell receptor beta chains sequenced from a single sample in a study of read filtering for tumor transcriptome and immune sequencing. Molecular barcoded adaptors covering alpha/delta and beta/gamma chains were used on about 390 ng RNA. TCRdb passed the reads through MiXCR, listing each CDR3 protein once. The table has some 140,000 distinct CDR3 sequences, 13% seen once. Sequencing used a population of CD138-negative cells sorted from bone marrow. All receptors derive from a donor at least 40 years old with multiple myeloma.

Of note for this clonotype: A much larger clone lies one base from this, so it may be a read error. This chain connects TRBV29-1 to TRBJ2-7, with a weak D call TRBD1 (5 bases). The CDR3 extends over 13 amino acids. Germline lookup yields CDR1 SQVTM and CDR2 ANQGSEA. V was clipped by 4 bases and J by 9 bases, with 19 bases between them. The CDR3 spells CSVVGQGLPVQYF. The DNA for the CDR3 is TGCAGCGTTGTCGGTCAGGGTCTGCCAGTGCAGTACTTC.

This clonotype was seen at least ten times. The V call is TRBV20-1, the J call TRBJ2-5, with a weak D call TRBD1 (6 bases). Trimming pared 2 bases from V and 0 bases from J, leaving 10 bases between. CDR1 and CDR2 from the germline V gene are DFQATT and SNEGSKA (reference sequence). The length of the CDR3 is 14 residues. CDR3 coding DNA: TGCAGTGCTAGAACCGGACAGCACCAAGAGACCCAGTACTTC. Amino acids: CSARTGQHQETQYF.

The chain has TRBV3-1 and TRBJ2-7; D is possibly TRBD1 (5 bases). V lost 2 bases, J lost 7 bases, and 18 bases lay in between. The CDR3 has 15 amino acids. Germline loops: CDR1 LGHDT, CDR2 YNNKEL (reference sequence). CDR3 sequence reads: CASSQNSQEKGEQYF. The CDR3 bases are TGTGCCAGCAGCCAAAATTCCCAAGAAAAGGGGGAGCAGTACTTC.

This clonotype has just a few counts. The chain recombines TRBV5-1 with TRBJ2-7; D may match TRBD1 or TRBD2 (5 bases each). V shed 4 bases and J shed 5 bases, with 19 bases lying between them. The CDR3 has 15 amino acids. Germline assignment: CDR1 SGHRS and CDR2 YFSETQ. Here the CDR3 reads CASSPEGRPFDEQYF. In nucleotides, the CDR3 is TGCGCCAGCAGCCCAGAGGGGCGCCCTTTCGACGAGCAGTACTTC.

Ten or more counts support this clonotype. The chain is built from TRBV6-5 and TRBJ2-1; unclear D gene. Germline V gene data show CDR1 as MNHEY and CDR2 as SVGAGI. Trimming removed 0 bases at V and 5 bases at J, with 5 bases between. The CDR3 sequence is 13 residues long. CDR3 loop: CASSYSRHNEQFF. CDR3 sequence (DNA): TGTGCCAGCAGTTACTCACGGCACAATGAGCAGTTCTTC.

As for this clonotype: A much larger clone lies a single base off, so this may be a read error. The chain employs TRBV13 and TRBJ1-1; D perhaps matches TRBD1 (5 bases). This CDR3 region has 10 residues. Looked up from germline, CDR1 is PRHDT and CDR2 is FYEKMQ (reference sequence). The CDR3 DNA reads TGTGCCAGCAGCGCTCCCGGGGGTCTCTTT. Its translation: CASSAPGGLF.

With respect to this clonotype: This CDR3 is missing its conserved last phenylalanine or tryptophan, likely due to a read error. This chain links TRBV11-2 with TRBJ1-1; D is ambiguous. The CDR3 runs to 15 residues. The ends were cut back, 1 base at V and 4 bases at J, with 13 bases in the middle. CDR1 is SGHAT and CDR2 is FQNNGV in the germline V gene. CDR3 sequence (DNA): TGTGCCAGCAGCTTAGGCCCGACTGTGGCCACTGAAGCTTTCCTT. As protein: CASSLGPTVATEAFL.

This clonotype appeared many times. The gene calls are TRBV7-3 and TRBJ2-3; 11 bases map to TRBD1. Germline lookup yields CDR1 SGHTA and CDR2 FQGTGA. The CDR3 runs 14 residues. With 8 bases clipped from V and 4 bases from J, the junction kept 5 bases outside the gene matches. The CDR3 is CASSSGQGADTQYF. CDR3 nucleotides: TGTGCCAGCTCTTCGGGACAGGGGGCAGATACGCAGTATTTT.